These T cell receptor beta chains were read from a single sample in a study of shared clonotypes between healthy human individuals. Using immunoSEQ multiplex PCR, the repertoire was profiled, and TCRdb retains in-frame clones only, with some absent. The sample lists more than 450,000 clones, around 79% occurring once. Material for sequencing was PBMCs. These receptors all come from a woman between 35 and 50 years old in good health. Some clones in this sample may be carry-over from other donors' samples. The CDR3 runs from the conserved cysteine through the conserved F or W. The D gene is left open where the match is weak. Clone size, where shown, is once, few, many, or a class for clones that have expanded.

j_call clone_size d_call v_call cdr3_aa cdr3_nt
TRBJ2-2 NA NA TRBV28 CASRSGSNTGELFF TGTGCCAGCAGATCGGGGTCGAACACCGGGGAGCTGTTTTTT
TRBJ1-5 NA NA TRBV7-8 CASSLHRVGNQPQHF TGTGCCAGCAGCTTACACAGGGTTGGCAATCAGCCCCAGCATTTT
TRBJ2-5 NA NA TRBV11-2 CASSFSGTGDETQYF TGTGCCAGCAGCTTTAGCGGGACAGGAGACGAGACCCAGTACTTC
TRBJ2-1 many TRBD1 TRBV27 CASSLGQGIGEQFF TGTGCCAGCAGTTTAGGACAGGGCATTGGTGAGCAGTTCTTC
TRBJ2-3 NA TRBD2 TRBV28 CASGPSGNTDTQYF TGTGCCAGCGGTCCTAGCGGAAACACAGATACGCAGTATTTT
TRBJ2-5 NA TRBD2 TRBV7-3 CASSLGLAGWETQYF TGTGCCAGCAGCTTGGGGCTAGCGGGCTGGGAGACCCAGTACTTC
TRBJ1-5 NA NA TRBV2 CASSDNYSNQPQHF TGTGCCAGCAGTGACAATTATAGCAATCAGCCCCAGCATTTT
TRBJ2-5 NA NA TRBV4-1 CASSQVVDYQGTQYF TGCGCCAGCAGCCAAGTGGTGGACTACCAAGGGACCCAGTACTTC
TRBJ2-3 NA TRBD2 TRBV19 CASSPTSGRPDTQYF TGTGCCAGTAGTCCAACTAGCGGGAGACCAGATACGCAGTATTTT
TRBJ1-3 NA NA TRBV2 CASSDHGRYEYF TGTGCCAGCAGTGACCACGGGAGGTACGAATATTTT
TRBJ2-1 NA NA TRBV28 CASSFPGLAQTDYNEQFF TGTGCCAGCAGTTTCCCCGGTCTAGCGCAAACCGACTACAATGAGCAGTTCTTC
TRBJ1-5 once NA TRBV27 CASRGWFGQPQHF TGTGCCAGCAGAGGGTGGTTTGGTCAGCCCCAGCATTTT
TRBJ1-4 NA TRBD1 TRBV4-1 CASSQPGQGGEKLFF TGCGCCAGCAGCCAACCGGGACAGGGTGGGGAAAAACTGTTTTTT
TRBJ2-7 NA TRBD1 TRBV30 CAWNPGAGGNEQYF TGTGCCTGGAACCCCGGGGCAGGGGGTAACGAGCAGTACTTC
TRBJ2-7 NA NA TRBV5-1 CASSPSGGSNTYEQYF TGCGCCAGCAGCCCGAGTGGGGGAAGCAATACCTACGAGCAGTACTTC
TRBJ2-1 NA NA TRBV10-3 CAMKGDRNEQFF TGTGCCATGAAAGGGGATAGAAATGAGCAGTTCTTC
TRBJ1-2 NA TRBD1 TRBV28 CASSLEGQDKVGF TGTGCCAGCAGTTTAGAGGGACAGGACAAGGTGGGCTTC
TRBJ1-6 NA NA TRBV5-4 CASSLAERDNSPLHF TGTGCCAGCAGCTTGGCAGAAAGAGATAATTCACCCCTCCACTTT
TRBJ1-1 many NA TRBV5-4 CASSFAQGTEAFF TGTGCCAGCAGCTTCGCACAGGGCACTGAAGCTTTCTTT
TRBJ2-3 NA NA TRBV7-3 CASSLGGQGDTQYF TGTGCCAGCAGCTTAGGAGGGCAGGGAGATACGCAGTATTTT
TRBJ1-5 NA NA TRBV2 CASRQQGTSNQPQHF TGTGCCAGCAGGCAACAGGGAACCAGCAATCAGCCCCAGCATTTT
TRBJ1-2 NA NA TRBV7-3 CASSLQAGNGYGYTF TGTGCCAGCAGCTTACAGGCAGGGAATGGGTATGGCTACACCTTC
TRBJ2-7 NA TRBD1 TRBV2 CASGTGNSYEQYF TGTGCCAGCGGGACAGGGAACTCCTACGAGCAGTACTTC
TRBJ2-2 few NA TRBV7-9 CASSKGGVTYTGELFF TGTGCCAGCAGTAAAGGAGGTGTCACCTACACCGGGGAGCTGTTTTTT
TRBJ2-7 NA TRBD1 TRBV4-3 CASSQIQGEAYEQYF TGCGCCAGCAGCCAAATACAGGGGGAGGCCTACGAGCAGTACTTC
TRBJ2-2 NA TRBD1 TRBV11-2 CASSSQGVVTGELFF TGTGCCAGCAGCTCCCAGGGGGTCGTGACCGGGGAGCTGTTTTTT